Each of the 12 T cell receptor beta chains below was sequenced from the same sample in a study of T cell responses to AZD1222 COVID-19 vaccine. Only in-frame clones appear in the TCRdb table, and some are missing; sequencing was by immunoSEQ multiplex PCR. Of roughly 110,000 clones in the sample, nearly 90% were seen once. The sample here was peripheral blood, taken 28 days after the second AZD1222 dose. The receptors were sampled from an adult who received the AZD1222 COVID-19 vaccine.

The chain uses TRBV30 and TRBJ1-2; D not resolved. Trimming stripped 1 base from V and 5 bases from J, with 8 bases between. Germline CDR1 reads GTSNPN; CDR2 reads SVGIG (reference sequence). The CDR3 is 12 amino acids. CDR3: CAWSEGGYGYTF. The CDR3 DNA sequence: TGTGCCTGGAGTGAGGGTGGGTATGGCTACACCTTC.

The gene calls are TRBV11-2 and TRBJ2-7; D unresolved. The germline gives CDR1 SGHAT, CDR2 FQNNGV. This CDR3 spans 12 amino acids. The V end lost 5 bases, the J end lost 2 bases, and 7 bases lay between the germline ends. The CDR3 protein is CASSLPAYEQYF. CDR3 in DNA: TGTGCCAGCAGCCTCCCGGCCTACGAGCAGTACTTC.

The V and J genes are TRBV24-1 and TRBJ2-3; 8 bases are shared with TRBD2. This CDR3 contains 14 residues. After removal of 5 bases from V and 1 base from J, the junction contained 1 base not matched to a gene. Per germline, CDR1 KGHDR and CDR2 SFDVKD. The DNA of the CDR3 is TGTGCCACCAGTGTTAGCGGGGGCACAGATACGCAGTATTTT. Its translation: CATSVSGGTDTQYF.

This clone has only one observation. The chain recombines TRBV10-1 with TRBJ2-7; 7 bases are shared with TRBD1. CDR1 and CDR2 (germline): WNHNN, SYGVQD (reference sequence). Unmatched junction bases numbered 8, after V lost 6 bases and J lost 6 bases. The CDR3 runs 13 residues. The CDR3 sequence: CASSFQGESEQYF. The CDR3 nucleotides read TGCGCCAGCAGCTTCCAGGGGGAAAGCGAGCAGTACTTC.

This clone was recorded only once. The chain has TRBV5-6 and TRBJ1-5; D not certain. This CDR3 contains 14 residues. CDR1 is SGHDT, CDR2 YYEEEE, per germline. Between the trimmed V and J ends, which lost 1 base and 6 bases, there was a span of 11 bases. The CDR3 loop reads CASSLSAIGQPQHF. CDR3 coding DNA: TGTGCCAGCAGCTTGTCGGCGATCGGTCAGCCCCAGCATTTT.

The chain joins TRBV30 to TRBJ1-6; maybe TRBD1 (5 bases). Looked up from germline, CDR1 is GTSNPN and CDR2 is SVGIG (reference sequence). V lost 3 bases, J lost 0 bases, and 18 bases lay in between. The CDR3 contains 18 residues. The CDR3 region has the DNA TGTGCCTGGAGCCGAATTGGGGGACGAAGCTCCTATAATTCACCCCTCCACTTT. Its protein is CAWSRIGGRSSYNSPLHF.

This sequence joins TRBV7-8 and TRBJ1-5; tentatively, D is TRBD1 (5 bases). V was clipped by 5 bases and J by 9 bases, with 17 bases between them. The CDR3 extends over 14 amino acids. Germline loops: CDR1 SGHVS, CDR2 FQNEAQ. CDR3 protein: CASSEGRTPGPQHF. The CDR3 DNA sequence: TGTGCCAGCAGCGAGGGACGAACCCCGGGGCCCCAGCATTTT.

This sequence joins TRBV7-8 and TRBJ2-4, with 8 bases aligning to TRBD1. The CDR3 has 16 residues. Unmatched junction bases numbered 6, after V lost 5 bases and J lost 0 bases. Germline V gives CDR1 SGHVS, CDR2 FQNEAQ. The CDR3 sequence is CASSPRDRLAKNIQYF. CDR3 nucleotides: TGTGCCAGCAGCCCCCGGGACAGGTTAGCCAAAAACATTCAGTACTTC.

The chain has TRBV3-1 (or the pseudogene TRBV3-2) and TRBJ2-2; D is undetermined. V lost 5 bases and J 0 bases, leaving 7 bases between the germline ends. This CDR3 has 14 residues. Germline V gene sequence: CDR1 LGHDT, CDR2 YNNKEL (reference sequence). The CDR3 spells CASSSPANTGELFF. The CDR3 nucleotides are TGTGCCAGCAGCTCCCCTGCGAACACCGGGGAGCTGTTTTTT.

V and J are TRBV7-3 and TRBJ2-2; D ambiguous. Germline assignment: CDR1 SGHTA and CDR2 FQGTGA. This CDR3 spans 13 amino acids. The germline V and J ends were trimmed by 4 bases and 8 bases, with 11 bases remaining between them. CDR3 region: CASSWGDDGELFF. CDR3 DNA sequence: TGTGCCAGCAGCTGGGGTGACGATGGGGAGCTGTTTTTT.

The V call is TRBV4-1, the J call TRBJ1-4, with D possibly matching TRBD1 (5 bases). The CDR3 sequence is 14 residues long. The ends were cut back, 1 base at V and 12 bases at J, with 15 bases in the middle. Germline loops: CDR1 MGHRA, CDR2 YSYEKL. The CDR3, as DNA: TGCGCCAGCAGCCAAGGGGGGAGTTTCACGGAACTGTTTTTT. The encoded protein is CASSQGGSFTELFF.

The gene calls are TRBV5-4 and TRBJ1-2; 8 bases fit TRBD1. Looked up from germline, CDR1 is SGHNT and CDR2 is YYREEE (reference sequence). The J segment lost 2 bases and the V segment lost 4 bases, leaving 10 bases of the junction unmatched. The CDR3 runs 16 residues. In DNA form, the CDR3 reads TGTGCCAGCAGCCCGGAGACAGGGGTAATGAACTATGGCTACACCTTC. It codes for CASSPETGVMNYGYTF.